These T cell receptor beta chains were read from a single sample in a study of OX40 agonist ivuxolimab in advanced cancers. TCRdb keeps only in-frame clones here, not all; method: immunoSEQ multiplex PCR. This sample has about 150,000 clones, with approximately 94% found just once. The sample here was CD4+ or CD8+ T cells sorted from blood, taken in a trial of the OX40 agonist ivuxolimab. The source of these receptors is an adult with an advanced solid tumor such as melanoma, head and neck, liver or kidney cancer. The CDR3 runs from the conserved cysteine through the conserved F or W. The order of the fields is J gene, V gene, D gene, clone size, CDR3 protein, CDR3 DNA. D genes are given only for firm matches. Some rows have no size entry. The others give once, few or many, or a class for an expanded clone.

TRBJ2-5 | TRBV12-5 | TRBD1 | - | CASAFGGAGDRGYFGTQYF | TGTGCTAGTGCCTTTGGGGGCGCGGGTGACAGGGGGTACTTTGGGACCCAGTACTTC
TRBJ2-1 | TRBV28 | TRBD1 | - | CASSLGGTGSNNEQFF | TGTGCCAGCAGTTTGGGCGGGACAGGGTCGAACAATGAGCAGTTCTTC
TRBJ2-7 | TRBV7-2 | - | - | CASSLVSYEQYF | TGTGCCAGCAGCTTAGTTTCCTACGAGCAGTACTTC
TRBJ2-5 | TRBV29-1 | - | - | CSVRGQSKETQYF | TGCAGCGTGAGAGGACAGTCGAAAGAGACCCAGTACTTC
TRBJ2-5 | TRBV7-9 | TRBD1 | - | CASSSRQGETQYF | TGTGCCAGCAGCTCCCGACAGGGCGAGACCCAGTACTTC
TRBJ2-7 | TRBV28 | - | few | CASSRRYEQYF | TGTGCCAGCAGTAGGCGATACGAGCAGTACTTC
TRBJ2-2 | TRBV11-2 | - | - | CASSWVAANTGELFF | TGTGCCAGCAGCTGGGTAGCGGCGAACACCGGGGAGCTGTTTTTT
TRBJ2-7 | TRBV4-1 | - | once | CASSQAQPRRREQYF | TGCGCCAGCAGCCAAGCCCAACCCCGACGGCGCGAGCAGTACTTC
TRBJ2-1 | TRBV19 | - | once | CASSPLGSRGYNEQFF | TGTGCCAGTAGTCCCCTAGGATCCCGCGGGTACAATGAGCAGTTCTTC
TRBJ2-5 | TRBV7-6 | - | - | CASSAGTGEETQYF | TGTGCCAGCAGCGCCGGGACGGGGGAAGAGACCCAGTACTTC
TRBJ2-2 | TRBV5-1 | - | - | CASSLGGIGELFF | TGCGCCAGCAGCTTGGGGGGAATCGGGGAGCTGTTTTTT
TRBJ1-1 | TRBV19 | TRBD1 | - | CASSRQGAAEAFF | TGTGCCAGTAGTAGGCAGGGGGCGGCTGAAGCTTTCTTT
TRBJ1-5 | TRBV19 | TRBD1 | - | CASNPGGAGNQPQHF | TGTGCCAGTAACCCAGGGGGCGCCGGCAATCAGCCCCAGCATTTT
TRBJ1-1 | TRBV5-1 | - | - | CASSTPDRPNTEAFF | TGCGCCAGCAGCACCCCGGACAGACCGAACACTGAAGCTTTCTTT
TRBJ2-3 | TRBV4-3 | TRBD1 | - | CASSQGTGYGTDTQYF | TGCGCCAGCAGCCAAGGGACAGGGTACGGCACAGATACGCAGTATTTT
TRBJ2-7 | TRBV10-3 | - | - | CATNRVFYEQYF | TGTGCCACAAACAGGGTTTTCTACGAGCAGTACTTC
TRBJ1-1 | TRBV5-1 | - | - | CASSLAPNGNEAFF | TGCGCCAGCAGCTTGGCGCCTAACGGGAATGAAGCTTTCTTT
TRBJ2-1 | TRBV6-5 | - | few | CASSYSTKGRGEQFF | TGTGCCAGCAGTTACTCGACCAAGGGTCGGGGTGAGCAGTTCTTC
TRBJ2-3 | TRBV11-2 | TRBD2 | - | CASSFDGGAEVDTQYF | TGTGCCAGCAGCTTTGACGGGGGGGCCGAAGTAGATACGCAGTATTTT
TRBJ1-5 | TRBV6-5 | TRBD1 | once | CASSYEGAGGQPQHF | TGTGCCAGCAGTTACGAGGGGGCAGGAGGTCAGCCCCAGCATTTT
TRBJ1-1 | TRBV5-4 | - | - | CASSASVNTEAFF | TGTGCCAGCAGCGCCTCAGTGAACACTGAAGCTTTCTTT
TRBJ2-7 | TRBV7-3 | TRBD2 | - | CASSLSAGGGKQYF | TGTGCCAGCAGCTTATCTGCGGGGGGCGGTAAGCAGTACTTC
TRBJ1-2 | TRBV5-6 | - | - | CASSLSWGYTF | TGTGCCAGCAGCTTGAGCTGGGGCTACACCTTC
TRBJ2-6 | TRBV19 | - | - | CASSIEERGGRRAGANVLTF | -
TRBJ2-5 | TRBV5-6 | - | - | CASSLRGGLAQYSSQYF | TGTGCCAGCAGCTTGAGGGGCGGTCTAGCCCAATACAGTTCCCAGTACTTC
TRBJ2-3 | TRBV9 | - | - | CASSVAVGEIDTQYF | TGTGCCAGCAGCGTAGCGGTGGGAGAGATTGATACGCAGTATTTT
TRBJ1-3 | TRBV18 | - | - | CASSSRQLLGTGNTIYF | TGTGCCAGCTCATCCCGACAGCTGCTAGGGACTGGAAACACCATATATTTT
TRBJ2-7 | TRBV28 | - | - | CASSLRRRPYEQYF | TGTGCCAGCAGTTTACGAAGGCGCCCCTACGAGCAGTACTTC
TRBJ2-7 | TRBV28 | TRBD2 | - | CASTLAGLYSYEQYF | TGTGCCAGCACATTAGCGGGGCTCTACTCCTACGAGCAGTACTTC
TRBJ2-6 | TRBV4-1 | TRBD1 | - | CASSQDKSGTGGAVPNVLTF | TGCGCCAGCAGCCAAGATAAAAGTGGAACAGGGGGCGCGGTACCCAACGTCCTGACTTTC
TRBJ2-1 | TRBV20-1 | TRBD1 | - | CSPQAGGLQFF | TGCAGTCCCCAAGCAGGGGGATTGCAGTTCTTC
TRBJ2-2 | TRBV5-1 | - | - | CSKRTGEGGRPNTGELFF | TGCTCAAAAAGGACGGGAGAAGGGGGCAGACCCAACACCGGGGAGCTGTTTTTT
TRBJ2-1 | TRBV19 | TRBD2 | - | CATRTPRTSGPSSYNEQFF | TGTGCCACCCGTACCCCTAGGACTAGCGGCCCGAGCTCCTACAATGAGCAGTTCTTC
TRBJ1-2 | TRBV6-5 | - | - | CASREPGSSGYGYTF | TGTGCCAGCAGAGAGCCGGGAAGTTCTGGCTATGGCTACACCTTC
TRBJ2-3 | TRBV5-4 | - | - | CASSLRDSSATDTQYF | TGTGCCAGCAGCTTGCGGGACTCCAGCGCCACAGATACGCAGTATTTT
TRBJ1-3 | TRBV7-2 | - | - | CASSLSGTGSSGNTIYF | TGTGCCAGCAGCTTATCCGGGACTGGAAGCTCTGGAAACACCATATATTTT
TRBJ1-3 | TRBV4-1 | - | - | CASSQPTGLRNTIYF | TGCGCCAGCAGCCAACCAACAGGGCTTCGAAACACCATATATTTT
TRBJ1-6 | TRBV18 | - | - | CASSPGAAGNSPLHF | TGTGCCAGCTCACCGGGGGCGGCGGGAAATTCACCCCTCCACTTT
TRBJ2-1 | TRBV5-1 | TRBD2 | - | CASSLEGTSGRNNEQFF | TGCGCCAGCAGCTTGGAAGGGACTAGCGGGAGGAACAATGAGCAGTTCTTC
TRBJ1-1 | TRBV7-2 | - | - | CASSPVMNAFF | TGTGCCAGCAGCCCAGTGATGAATGCTTTCTTT
TRBJ2-1 | TRBV11-3 | - | - | CASRGDNDSGDEQFF | TGTGCCAGCAGGGGGGACAACGACTCTGGGGATGAGCAGTTCTTC
TRBJ1-5 | TRBV19 | - | - | CASSLQGGPQHF | TGTGCCAGTAGTTTACAGGGAGGGCCCCAGCATTTT
TRBJ1-1 | TRBV7-2 | - | - | CASSRPGYGEAFF | TGTGCCAGCAGCCGACCCGGGTACGGTGAAGCTTTCTTT
TRBJ2-7 | TRBV14 | TRBD2 | once | CASSAPGLAGGEQYF | TGTGCCAGCAGCGCACCGGGACTAGCGGGAGGGGAGCAGTACTTC
TRBJ2-3 | TRBV5-1 | TRBD1 | - | CASSLAAGTGLPDTQYF | TGCGCCAGCAGCTTGGCAGCCGGGACAGGGTTACCAGATACGCAGTATTTT
TRBJ2-7 | TRBV11-2 | - | - | CASSINPTGLSYEQYF | TGTGCCAGCAGCATCAACCCCACAGGGCTCTCCTACGAGCAGTACTTC
TRBJ1-5 | TRBV6-5 | TRBD1 | - | CASSMTGGGNQPQHF | TGTGCCAGCAGCATGACAGGGGGCGGCAATCAGCCCCAGCATTTT
TRBJ1-1 | TRBV7-2 | - | - | CASSSSPYVRDTEAFF | TGTGCCAGCAGCTCTAGCCCCTATGTTAGGGACACTGAAGCTTTCTTT
TRBJ2-5 | TRBV25-1 | - | - | CASSGLAFEEQYF | TGTGCCAGCAGTGGGTTGGCTTTTGAGGAGCAGTACTTC
TRBJ1-4 | TRBV6-5 | - | few | CASRKGGSGEKLFF | TGTGCCAGCAGAAAGGGGGGGTCGGGAGAAAAACTGTTTTTT
TRBJ1-5 | TRBV2 | - | - | CASSEYGPRGRQPQHF | TGTGCCAGCAGTGAATATGGGCCCAGGGGACGGCAGCCCCAGCATTTT
TRBJ2-3 | TRBV9 | - | - | CASSVLGNTDTQYF | TGTGCCAGCAGCGTCTTGGGGAACACAGATACGCAGTATTTT
TRBJ1-5 | TRBV18 | - | - | CASSPRMWTDNQPQHF | TGTGCCAGCTCACCACGAATGTGGACGGATAATCAGCCCCAGCATTTT
TRBJ2-7 | TRBV5-1 | TRBD1 | - | CASSARDRGSYEQYF | TGCGCCAGCAGCGCCCGGGACAGGGGTTCCTACGAGCAGTACTTC
TRBJ2-7 | TRBV30 | - | - | CAWRVRATVYEQYF | TGTGCCTGGAGGGTCAGGGCGACTGTATACGAGCAGTACTTC
TRBJ2-7 | TRBV5-6 | - | - | CASSPGEAYEQYF | TGTGCCAGCAGCCCGGGGGAAGCCTACGAGCAGTACTTC
TRBJ2-3 | TRBV28 | - | - | CASSLRSVTQYF | TGTGCCAGCAGTCTCCGCAGTGTTACGCAGTATTTT
TRBJ2-6 | TRBV4-1 | - | - | CASSQDLAAKSSGANVLTF | TGCGCCAGCAGCCAAGATCTAGCAGCGAAGAGCTCTGGGGCCAACGTCCTGACTTTC
TRBJ2-5 | TRBV7-9 | TRBD2 | - | CASSFQAGVRETQYF | TGTGCCAGCAGCTTCCAGGCGGGAGTCAGGGAGACCCAGTACTTC
TRBJ2-7 | TRBV7-2 | - | once | CASSSRPGVYEQYF | TGTGCCAGCAGCTCCCGTCCAGGGGTCTACGAGCAGTACTTC